This T cell receptor beta chain was retrieved from a study of beta chain features in type 1 diabetes. Points from the study as a whole: People with Type 1 diabetes carried modestly yet significantly shorter TCRB CDR3s in all four CD4+ subsets.

A remark on this clone: What it binds is not known.

There are 13 residues in the CDR3. Trimming removed 1 base at V and 10 bases at J, with 13 bases between. Germline lookup yields CDR1 SGHAT and CDR2 FQNNGV. Every participating donor gave one draw, a heparinised blood sample averaging approximately 120 mL. Expressed TCRB transcripts were sequenced because the isolated RNA had all been reverse transcribed beforehand. Measured with immunoSEQ multiplex PCR; TCRdb has only the in-frame clones, and not every one. This table has about 700,000 clones, roughly 12% appearing once. The sample taken for sequencing was naive CD4+ T cells from blood. The chain couples TRBV11-2 to TRBJ1-1, with D hard to call. This TCR derives from a man younger than 35 with type 1 diabetes. The CDR3: CASSLVGPSGAFF. The CDR3 nucleotides are TGTGCCAGCAGCTTAGTAGGGCCCTCTGGAGCTTTCTTT.